The TCR beta chain under discussion was sequenced for a study of blood T cell repertoires in COVID-19. The overall study: From the United States, Italy and Spain came samples of acute and convalescent COVID-19.

Produced via immunoSEQ multiplex PCR; TCRdb's table is partial and in-frame only. The data show approximately 240,000 clones, with approximately 83% seen just once and 2.3% held by the top ten. Germline-derived CDR1 and CDR2 are MDHEN and SYDVKM. This CDR3 comprises 16 residues. The V gene lost 2 bases and the J gene lost 4 bases, with 15 bases spanning the gap. V and J are TRBV28 and TRBJ1-5, with a possible D match to TRBD1 (5 bases). The sequence was obtained from a woman in her sixties or seventies with acute or convalescent COVID-19. What was sequenced was peripheral blood. In nucleotides, the CDR3 is TGTGCCAGCAGTTTAACCGCAAGGGGAAGGAATCAGCCCCAGCATTTT. Translation: CASSLTARGRNQPQHF.